Presented here are 17 T cell receptor beta chains from one specimen sequenced in a study of type 1 regulatory T cells. No antigen has been identified for these receptors. A single record per CDR3 protein comes from TCRdb applying MiXCR to the reads. The profile shows about 62,000 distinct CDR3 sequences, 60% to 80% of them singletons. Material: cultured non-Tr1 T cells, either the whole culture or a sorted T cell fraction (not recorded which). All receptors come from a human donor in good health.

The gene calls are TRBV18 and TRBJ1-6, with 10 positions matching TRBD1. Germline-derived CDR1 and CDR2 are KGHSH and LQKENI. This CDR3 spans 14 amino acids. V shed 6 bases and J 7 bases; nucleotides not matched to a gene: 3. Here the CDR3 DNA reads TGTGCCAGCTCCTGGGGACAGGGGAATTCACCCCTCCACTTT. This translates into CASSWGQGNSPLHF. The full variable domain, in which reference TRBV18 and TRBJ1-6 provide the parts outside the CDR3, is NAGVMQNPRHLVRRRGQEARLRCSPMKGHSHVYWYRQLPEEGLKFMVYLQKENIIDESGMPKERFSAEFPKEGPSILRIQQVVRGDSAAYFCASSWGQGNSPLHFGNGTRLTVT.

For the CDR3, the DNA is TGTGCCAGCAGCTATAACGGGAGAACTGGCGAGCAGTTCTTC. Amino acids: CASSYNGRTGEQFF. The chain employs TRBV11-2 and TRBJ2-1; D may be TRBD2 (6 bases). Between the trimmed V and J ends, which lost 4 bases and 10 bases, there was a span of 17 bases. CDR1 is SGHAT, CDR2 FQNNGV, per germline. The CDR3 consists of 14 residues.

The CDR3, as DNA: TGTGCCAGCAGCGCGGACGGGACAGCTGCCCACAAGCAGTACTTC. It encodes CASSADGTAAHKQYF. The chain combines TRBV7-9 with TRBJ2-7; 7 bases match TRBD1. The germline V gene encodes CDR1 SEHNR and CDR2 FQNEAQ (reference sequence). There are 15 residues in the CDR3. Trimming took 5 bases from V and 8 from J; bases not matched to a gene: 15.

This clonotype was seen more than once but under ten times. The chain is built from TRBV2 and TRBJ1-1; unclear D gene. Deletions cut 4 bases from V and 2 bases from J, with 8 bases between. Germline CDR1 and CDR2: SNHLY and FYNNEI. The CDR3 is 13 amino acids. CDR3 sequence (DNA): TGTGCCAGCAGTGTCTTGGAAAACACTGAAGCTTTCTTT. Translating it yields CASSVLENTEAFF.

This clonotype was picked up one time. The chain has TRBV7-2 and TRBJ2-3, with 8 bases identical to TRBD2. J was trimmed by 1 base and V by 5 bases; bases with no gene match: 5. CDR1 SGHTA and CDR2 FQGNSA come from the germline V gene. The CDR3 contains 15 residues. This CDR3 reads CASSPGGIGTDTQYF. The CDR3 nucleotides are TGTGCCAGCAGCCCGGGGGGGATCGGCACAGATACGCAGTATTTT.

The chain recombines TRBV20-1 with TRBJ2-3, with 8 nucleotides matching TRBD2. From germline, CDR1 is DFQATT and CDR2 SNEGSKA (reference sequence). This CDR3 has 15 amino acids. V shed 5 bases, J shed 0 bases, and the junction held 7 bases outside the gene matches. The CDR3 nucleotides are TGCAGTGCTGGGTTCGGACTAGCTAGCACAGATACGCAGTATTTT. Protein sequence: CSAGFGLASTDTQYF.

The chain has TRBV5-1 and TRBJ2-7; TRBD1 aligns across 7 bases. Germline assignment: CDR1 SGHRS and CDR2 YFSETQ. With V trimmed by 3 bases and J by 3 bases, 12 bases remained unmatched. This CDR3 is 16 amino acids long. The CDR3: CASSYRDSPANYEQYF. CDR3 in DNA: TGCGCCAGCAGCTACCGGGACAGTCCAGCCAACTACGAGCAGTACTTC.

This clonotype was detected a few times. The chain employs TRBV2 and TRBJ1-1; D might be TRBD1 (5 bases). This CDR3 is 14 amino acids long. Between the trimmed V and J ends, which lost 4 bases and 0 bases, there was a span of 9 bases. Germline V CDR1 and CDR2: SNHLY, FYNNEI. The CDR3 DNA follows: TGTGCCAGCAGTGCGGGACTCCTGAACACTGAAGCTTTCTTT. It codes for CASSAGLLNTEAFF.

Worth noting for this clonotype: Germline is not matched at one junction end, which may reflect a read error. V usage is TRBV7-8 and J usage is TRBJ2-7; TRBD2 agrees at 11 bases. This CDR3 is built from 14 residues. CDR1 and CDR2 from the germline V gene are SGHVS and FQNEAQ. As DNA, the CDR3 is TGTGCCAACAGCTTACTAGCGGGAGTTTACGAGCAGTACTTC. Protein product: CANSLLAGVYEQYF.

This clonotype showed up just a few times. The chain links TRBV20-1 to TRBJ2-1; TRBD2 matches 7 bases. V lost 3 bases and J lost 2; bases outside the gene matches: 13. The CDR3 has 17 residues. Germline V gene sequence: CDR1 DFQATT, CDR2 SNEGSKA (reference sequence). In DNA form, the CDR3 reads TGCAGTGCTAGCCCCGCCTGGGGGGGGAGGGCCTACAATGAGCAGTTCTTC. This gives the protein CSASPAWGGRAYNEQFF.

With respect to this clonotype: The limits of the CDR3 on the DNA are not certain, so only TCRdb's listed CDR3 is given. CDR3 loop: CASSQESIPGSCFF. J is TRBJ2-2 and V is TRBV4-1. The germline V gene encodes CDR1 MGHRA and CDR2 YSYEKL. Both ends counted, the CDR3 spans 14 residues.

V gene TRBV30 combines with J gene TRBJ2-5, with D possibly matching TRBD2 (5 bases). Per the germline V gene, CDR1 is GTSNPN and CDR2 is SVGIG (reference sequence). CDR3 size: 12 residues. V lost 6 bases to trimming and J lost 4 bases, with 12 bases between them. The CDR3 region has the DNA TGTGCCTGTGGAGCGGCAATAGAGACCCAGTACTTC. Amino acid sequence: CACGAAIETQYF.

The V gene is TRBV19, the J gene TRBJ2-5; TRBD1 aligns across 9 bases. Trimming at V came to 4 bases and at J to 6 bases, leaving 6 bases not matched to a gene. The CDR3 consists of 14 residues. Germline loops: CDR1 LNHDA, CDR2 SQIVND (reference sequence). The CDR3, as DNA: TGTGCCAGTAGTACCTACAGGGGGCAGAAGACCCAGTACTTC. The encoded protein is CASSTYRGQKTQYF. The full variable domain, rest sourced from reference TRBV19 and TRBJ2-5, is DGGITQSPKYLFRKEGQNVTLSCEQNLNHDAMYWYRQDPGQGLRLIYYSQIVNDFQKGDIAEGYSVSREKKESFPLTVTSAQKNPTAFYLCASSTYRGQKTQYFGPGTRLLVL.

At least ten counts were recorded for this clonotype. This rearrangement joins TRBV4-2 to TRBJ2-5; unclear D gene. Germline CDR1 LGHNA, CDR2 YNFKEQ. The CDR3 has 14 amino acids. The germline V and J ends were trimmed by 0 bases and 1 base, with 6 bases remaining between them. This chain's CDR3 is CASSQDRIQETQYF. The CDR3, as DNA: TGTGCCAGCAGCCAAGACAGGATCCAAGAGACCCAGTACTTC.

V usage is TRBV27 and J usage is TRBJ2-3, with D possibly being TRBD1 or TRBD2 (5 bases each). Deletions cut 2 bases from V and 4 bases from J, with 16 bases between. The CDR3 extends over 16 amino acids. Germline lookup yields CDR1 MNHEY and CDR2 SMNVEV (reference sequence). Here the CDR3 DNA reads TGTGCCAGCAGTTTAGAGGGGAGAGGAAGGGCAGATACGCAGTATTTT. This encodes CASSLEGRGRADTQYF.

This chain uses TRBV7-3 with TRBJ2-5; 14 bases map to TRBD2. Germline trimming cut 5 bases from V and 5 bases from J; bases unmatched to any gene: 4. This CDR3 has 15 amino acids. Germline V lookup: CDR1 SGHTA, CDR2 FQGTGA. CDR3 region: CASSGTSGSGETQYF. In nucleotides, the CDR3 is TGTGCCAGCAGCGGGACTAGCGGGAGTGGGGAGACCCAGTACTTC. Full variable domain (rest looked up from reference TRBV7-3 and TRBJ2-5): GAGVSQTPSNKVTEKGKYVELRCDPISGHTALYWYRQSLGQGPEFLIYFQGTGAADDSGLPNDRFFAVRPEGSVSTLKIQRTERGDSAVYLCASSGTSGSGETQYFGPGTRLLVL.

The chain combines TRBV10-3 with TRBJ1-3; D not certain. Trimming left V 8 bases short and J 2 bases short, with 10 bases between. The CDR3 totals 13 residues. Germline lookup yields CDR1 ENHRY and CDR2 SYGVKD. The CDR3 loop is CAIWNGAGNTIYF. The CDR3 coding sequence is TGTGCCATCTGGAACGGTGCTGGAAACACCATATATTTT.